This T cell receptor (beta chain) is from a study of shared clonotypes between healthy human individuals. V dropped 5 bases and J dropped 1 base, with 11 bases sitting between them. The CDR3 runs to 15 residues. Germline V CDR1 and CDR2: SGHAT, FQNNGV. Only in-frame clones appear in the TCRdb table, and some are missing; sequencing was by immunoSEQ multiplex PCR. The repertoire includes approximately 980,000 clones, roughly 72% of them detected once, and approximately 1.5% sits in the top ten. The chain is built from TRBV11-2 and TRBJ1-4, with D tentatively TRBD1 (6 bases). The sample consisted of memory CD4+ T cells sorted from blood. The subset: CD45RA-negative fraction. The TCR was taken from a man aged 18 to 35 in good health. CDR3 in DNA: TGTGCCAGCAGCCCCGGACAGATAACTAATGAAAAACTGTTTTTT. This codes for CASSPGQITNEKLFF.